Listed below are T cell receptor beta chains from one sample, sequenced in a study of control samples from healthy donors and cancer patients. The data were produced by immunoSEQ multiplex PCR, yet TCRdb's version contains in-frame clones alone and is incomplete. The data hold 100,000 to 150,000 clones, with roughly 87% observed a single time. Input material: blood. Receptors were obtained from a man aged 18-30 years in good health. CDR3s include the opening cysteine and the closing phenylalanine or tryptophan. Each record gives: V gene, J gene, clone size, D gene, CDR3 protein, CDR3 DNA. D genes are given only for firm matches. Clone size is given for some rows only: seen once, a few or many times, or a class if the clone is expanded.

V gene: TRBV3-1/TRBV3-2; J gene: TRBJ1-6; clone size: few; D gene: TRBD1; CDR3 protein: CASSHYPGQDNSPLHF; CDR3 DNA: TGTGCCAGCAGCCACTACCCGGGACAGGATAATTCACCCCTCCACTTT
V gene: TRBV27; J gene: TRBJ2-1; clone size: -; D gene: TRBD1; CDR3 protein: CASSFPGQGTLTSYNEQFF; CDR3 DNA: TGTGCCAGCAGTTTCCCGGGACAGGGGACTCTTACCTCCTACAATGAGCAGTTCTTC
V gene: TRBV6-2/TRBV6-3; J gene: TRBJ1-2; clone size: -; D gene: TRBD1; CDR3 protein: CASSYVGQAYGYTF; CDR3 DNA: TGTGCCAGCAGTTACGTCGGACAGGCTTATGGCTACACCTTC
V gene: TRBV15; J gene: TRBJ1-2; clone size: -; D gene: -; CDR3 protein: CATSRGKSDTNYGYTF; CDR3 DNA: TGTGCCACCAGCAGAGGGAAAAGCGATACTAACTATGGCTACACCTTC
V gene: TRBV10-3; J gene: TRBJ2-5; clone size: -; D gene: -; CDR3 protein: CAIRGIETQYF; CDR3 DNA: TGTGCCATCAGGGGGATAGAGACCCAGTACTTC
V gene: TRBV29-1; J gene: TRBJ1-2; clone size: once; D gene: TRBD1; CDR3 protein: CSVMTGTNYGYTF; CDR3 DNA: TGCAGCGTGATGACAGGGACAAACTATGGCTACACCTTC
V gene: TRBV3-1/TRBV3-2; J gene: TRBJ1-5; clone size: -; D gene: -; CDR3 protein: CASSQRGQYNQPQHF; CDR3 DNA: TGTGCCAGCAGCCAACGTGGACAGTACAATCAGCCCCAGCATTTT
V gene: TRBV10-3; J gene: TRBJ1-5; clone size: -; D gene: -; CDR3 protein: CAISEAWAGGNQPQHF; CDR3 DNA: TGTGCCATCAGTGAGGCTTGGGCAGGAGGGAATCAGCCCCAGCATTTT
V gene: TRBV5-1; J gene: TRBJ1-5; clone size: -; D gene: -; CDR3 protein: CASSSEGYSNQPQHF; CDR3 DNA: TGCGCCAGCAGCTCCGAGGGATATAGCAATCAGCCCCAGCATTTT
V gene: TRBV19; J gene: TRBJ1-2; clone size: -; D gene: -; CDR3 protein: CASTKALYGYTF; CDR3 DNA: TGTGCCAGTACTAAAGCTCTCTATGGCTACACCTTC
V gene: TRBV13; J gene: TRBJ1-2; clone size: -; D gene: -; CDR3 protein: CASSLGQTQKFGRAYGYTF; CDR3 DNA: TGTGCCAGCAGCTTAGGTCAGACACAGAAGTTTGGACGGGCTTATGGCTACACCTTC
V gene: TRBV7-6; J gene: TRBJ1-1; clone size: once; D gene: TRBD1; CDR3 protein: CASSSGGQNTEAFF; CDR3 DNA: TGTGCCAGCAGCTCAGGGGGGCAGAACACTGAAGCTTTCTTT
V gene: TRBV7-6; J gene: TRBJ2-2; clone size: -; D gene: -; CDR3 protein: CASSLSLNTGELFF; CDR3 DNA: TGTGCCAGCAGCTTATCCCTAAACACCGGGGAGCTGTTTTTT
V gene: TRBV9; J gene: TRBJ1-4; clone size: -; D gene: -; CDR3 protein: CASTPGLSVSANEKLFF; CDR3 DNA: TGTGCCAGCACCCCGGGTTTGTCGGTTTCAGCTAATGAAAAACTGTTTTTT
V gene: TRBV7-9; J gene: TRBJ1-1; clone size: -; D gene: -; CDR3 protein: CASSLQGNTEAFF; CDR3 DNA: TGTGCCAGCAGCTTACAGGGGAACACTGAAGCTTTCTTT
V gene: TRBV7-2; J gene: TRBJ2-7; clone size: -; D gene: TRBD1; CDR3 protein: CASSYPGQGIDEQYF; CDR3 DNA: TGTGCCAGCAGCTATCCGGGACAGGGTATCGACGAGCAGTACTTC
V gene: TRBV19; J gene: TRBJ1-5; clone size: -; D gene: -; CDR3 protein: CASSIWAVSNQPQHF; CDR3 DNA: TGTGCCAGTAGTATTTGGGCAGTTAGCAATCAGCCCCAGCATTTT